The text below deals with one T cell receptor (beta chain). This clone may be a read error of a much larger clone one base away. The data are from a study of T cells in Graves' hyperthyroidism and ophthalmopathy. For the study at large: Blood was drawn when the patient was first diagnosed and still untreated.

Amplification of TCR beta CDR3 regions was performed using RNA transcripts as template. In the first-round RT-PCR of the TCR CDR3, the HTBI primer set was used. TCRdb re-called the multiplex PCR reads with MiXCR, one entry per CDR3 protein. The repertoire holds 500,000 or so distinct CDR3 sequences, with 15% to 20% as singletons. V was cut by 8 bases and J by 3 bases, with 17 bases left in between. Per germline, CDR1 SNHLY and CDR2 FYNNEI. The CDR3 runs 15 residues. The genes are TRBV2 and TRBJ1-5; a weak D match, TRBD1 (6 bases). This TCR derives from a woman younger than 35 with Graves' ophthalmopathy. The specimen sequenced was blood. This chain's CDR3 is CASVQDRRNNQPQHF. The CDR3 bases are TGTGCCAGCGTCCAAGACAGGAGAAACAATCAGCCCCAGCATTTT.